The clone carrying this T cell receptor (beta chain) was detected only a few times. The V end lost 7 bases, the J end lost 10 bases, and 11 bases lay between the germline ends. The CDR3 contains 10 residues. Germline CDR1 SQVTM, CDR2 ANQGSEA. This sample stems from a study of blood T cell repertoires in COVID-19. This table comes from immunoSEQ multiplex PCR, and its TCRdb copy is limited to in-frame clones, with some not included. The table lists roughly 130,000 clones, roughly 80% of them singletons. This TCR was sampled from a woman aged 70 to 79 with COVID-19, enrolled during active disease. The material sequenced was peripheral blood. This chain links TRBV29-1 with TRBJ2-1; the D call may be TRBD1 or TRBD2 (7 bases each). The CDR3 DNA reads as TGCAGCGCAGGGGGGGCAGAGCAGTTCTTC. Encoded protein: CSAGGAEQFF.